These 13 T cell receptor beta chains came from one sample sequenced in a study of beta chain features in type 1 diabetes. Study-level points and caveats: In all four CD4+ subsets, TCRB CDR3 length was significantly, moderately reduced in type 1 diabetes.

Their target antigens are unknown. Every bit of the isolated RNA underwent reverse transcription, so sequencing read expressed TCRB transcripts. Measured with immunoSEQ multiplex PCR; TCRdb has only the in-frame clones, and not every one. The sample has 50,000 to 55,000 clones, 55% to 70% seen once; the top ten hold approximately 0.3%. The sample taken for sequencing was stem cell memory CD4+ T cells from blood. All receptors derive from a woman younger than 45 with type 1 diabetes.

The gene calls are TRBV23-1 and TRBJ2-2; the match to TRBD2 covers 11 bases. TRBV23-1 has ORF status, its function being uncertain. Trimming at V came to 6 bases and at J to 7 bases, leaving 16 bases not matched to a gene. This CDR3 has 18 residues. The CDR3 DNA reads TGCGCCAGCAGCCGAACTCTAGCGGGAGGCCCGAATGGCGGGGAGCTGTTTTTT. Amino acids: CASSRTLAGGPNGGELFF.

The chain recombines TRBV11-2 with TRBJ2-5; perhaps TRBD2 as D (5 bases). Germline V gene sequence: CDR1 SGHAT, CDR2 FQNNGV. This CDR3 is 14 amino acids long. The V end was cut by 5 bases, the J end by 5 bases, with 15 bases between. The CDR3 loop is CASSPGASPETQYF. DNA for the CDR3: TGTGCCAGCAGCCCTGGTGCTAGCCCTGAGACCCAGTACTTC.

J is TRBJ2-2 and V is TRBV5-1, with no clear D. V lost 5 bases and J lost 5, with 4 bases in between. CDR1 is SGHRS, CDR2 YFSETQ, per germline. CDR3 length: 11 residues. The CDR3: CASRSTGELFF. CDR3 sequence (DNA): TGCGCCAGCAGGTCAACCGGGGAGCTGTTTTTT. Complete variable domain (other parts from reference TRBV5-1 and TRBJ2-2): KAGVTQTPRYLIKTRGQQVTLSCSPISGHRSVSWYQQTPGQGLQFLFEYFSETQRNKGNFPGRFSGRQFSNSRSEMNVSTLELGDSALYLCASRSTGELFFGEGSRLTVL.

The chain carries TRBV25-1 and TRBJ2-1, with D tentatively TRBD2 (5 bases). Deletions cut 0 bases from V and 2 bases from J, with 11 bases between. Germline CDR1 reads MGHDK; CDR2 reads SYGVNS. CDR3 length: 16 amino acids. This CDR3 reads CASSEYGSGTYNEQFF. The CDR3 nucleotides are TGTGCCAGCAGTGAATATGGCAGCGGAACCTACAATGAGCAGTTCTTC.

The CDR3 nucleotides read TGCGCCAGCAGCCAACAGACTAGTGGGGGAGAGACCCAGTACTTC. This codes for CASSQQTSGGETQYF. This chain links TRBV4-1 with TRBJ2-5, with a tentative D call TRBD2 (6 bases). Germline V lookup: CDR1 MGHRA, CDR2 YSYEKL. This CDR3 has 15 amino acids. V lost 2 bases and J lost 4, with 14 bases in between.

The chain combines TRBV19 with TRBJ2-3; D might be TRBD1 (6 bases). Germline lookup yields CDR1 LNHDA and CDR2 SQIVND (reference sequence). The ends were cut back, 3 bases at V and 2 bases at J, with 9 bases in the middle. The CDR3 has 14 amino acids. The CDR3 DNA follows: TGTGCCAGTAGTATCCAGGGGTCCACAGATACGCAGTATTTT. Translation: CASSIQGSTDTQYF.

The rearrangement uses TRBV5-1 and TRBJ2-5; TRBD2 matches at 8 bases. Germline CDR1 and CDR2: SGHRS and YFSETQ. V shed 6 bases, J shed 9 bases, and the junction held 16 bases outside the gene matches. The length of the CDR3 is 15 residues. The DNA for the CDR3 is TGCGCCAGCACGGCGCGGGAGCACACGCGGGGGGCCCAGTACTTC. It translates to CASTAREHTRGAQYF.

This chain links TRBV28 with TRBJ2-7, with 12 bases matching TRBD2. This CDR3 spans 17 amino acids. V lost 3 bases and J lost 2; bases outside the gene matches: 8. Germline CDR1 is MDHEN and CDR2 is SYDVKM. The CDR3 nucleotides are TGTGCCAGCAGTTTCGACCTAGCGGGAGGGTATACCTACGAGCAGTACTTC. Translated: CASSFDLAGGYTYEQYF.

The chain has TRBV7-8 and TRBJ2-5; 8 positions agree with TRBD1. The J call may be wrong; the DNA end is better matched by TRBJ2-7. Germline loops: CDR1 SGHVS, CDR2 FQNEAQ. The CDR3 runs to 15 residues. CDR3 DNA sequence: TGTGCCAGCAGCTTGGGGTTTCAGGGGGCGAACGAGCAGTACTTC. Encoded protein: CASSLGFQGANEQYF.

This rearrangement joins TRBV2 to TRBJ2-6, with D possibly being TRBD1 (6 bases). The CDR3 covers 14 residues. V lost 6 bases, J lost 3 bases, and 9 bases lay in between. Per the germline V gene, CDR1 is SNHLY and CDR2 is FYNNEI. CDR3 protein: CASRTGFGANVLTF. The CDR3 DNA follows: TGTGCCAGCAGAACAGGGTTTGGGGCCAACGTCCTGACTTTC. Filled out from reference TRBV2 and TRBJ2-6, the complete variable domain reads EPEVTQTPSHQVTQMGQEVILRCVPISNHLYFYWYRQILGQKVEFLVSFYNNEISEKSEIFDDQFSVERPDGSNFTLKIRSTKLEDSAMYFCASRTGFGANVLTFGAGSRLTVL.

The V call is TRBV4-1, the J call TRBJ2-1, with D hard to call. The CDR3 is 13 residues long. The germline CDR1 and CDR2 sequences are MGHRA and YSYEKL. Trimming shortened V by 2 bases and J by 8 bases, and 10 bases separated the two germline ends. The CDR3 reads CASSQLYGDEQFF. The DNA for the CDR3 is TGCGCCAGCAGCCAATTATACGGTGATGAGCAGTTCTTC.

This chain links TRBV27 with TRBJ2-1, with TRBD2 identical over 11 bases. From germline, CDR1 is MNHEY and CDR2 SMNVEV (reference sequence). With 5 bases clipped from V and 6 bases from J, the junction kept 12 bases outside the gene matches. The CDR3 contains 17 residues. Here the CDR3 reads CASSPIPGLAASNEQFF. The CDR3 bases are TGTGCCAGCAGTCCCATCCCGGGACTAGCGGCATCCAATGAGCAGTTCTTC.

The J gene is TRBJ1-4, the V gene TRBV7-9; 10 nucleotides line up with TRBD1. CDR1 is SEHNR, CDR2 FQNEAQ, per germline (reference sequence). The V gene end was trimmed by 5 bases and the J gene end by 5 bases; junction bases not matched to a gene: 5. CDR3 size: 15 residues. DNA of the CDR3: TGTGCCAGCAGCCCAACGGGACAGGGGAATGAAAAACTGTTTTTT. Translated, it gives CASSPTGQGNEKLFF. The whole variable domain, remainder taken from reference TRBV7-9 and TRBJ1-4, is DTGVSQNPRHKITKRGQNVTFRCDPISEHNRLYWYRQTLGQGPEFLTYFQNEAQLEKSRLLSDRFSAERPKGSFSTLEIQRTEQGDSAMYLCASSPTGQGNEKLFFGSGTQLSVL.